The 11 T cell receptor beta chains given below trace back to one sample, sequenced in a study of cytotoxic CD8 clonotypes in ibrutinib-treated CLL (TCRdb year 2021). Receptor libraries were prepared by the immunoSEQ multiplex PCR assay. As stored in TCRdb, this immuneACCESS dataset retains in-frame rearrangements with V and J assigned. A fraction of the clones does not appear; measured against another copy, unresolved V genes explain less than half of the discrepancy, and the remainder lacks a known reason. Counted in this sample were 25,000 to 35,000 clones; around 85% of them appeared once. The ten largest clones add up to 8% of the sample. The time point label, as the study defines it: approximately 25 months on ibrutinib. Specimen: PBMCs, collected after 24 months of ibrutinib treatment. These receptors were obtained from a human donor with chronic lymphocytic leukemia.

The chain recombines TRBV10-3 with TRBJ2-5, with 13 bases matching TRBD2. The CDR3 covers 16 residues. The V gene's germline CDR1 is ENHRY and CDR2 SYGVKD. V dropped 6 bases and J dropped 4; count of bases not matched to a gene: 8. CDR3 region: CAISRPGLAGVETQYF. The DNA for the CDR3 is TGTGCCATCAGCCGACCCGGACTAGCGGGGGTAGAGACCCAGTACTTC.

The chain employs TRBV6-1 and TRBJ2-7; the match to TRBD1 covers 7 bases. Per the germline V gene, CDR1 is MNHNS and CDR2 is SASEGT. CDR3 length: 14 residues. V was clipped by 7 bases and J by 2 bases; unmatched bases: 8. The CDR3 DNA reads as TGTGCCAGCAAGGGACAGATGGGCCCCTACGAGCAGTACTTC. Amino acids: CASKGQMGPYEQYF.

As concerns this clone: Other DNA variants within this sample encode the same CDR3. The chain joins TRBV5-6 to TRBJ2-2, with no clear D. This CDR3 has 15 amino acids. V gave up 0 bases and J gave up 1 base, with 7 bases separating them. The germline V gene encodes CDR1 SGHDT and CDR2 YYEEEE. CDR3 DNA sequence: TGTGCCAGCAGCTTGGCCACGGTGAACACCGGGGAGCTGTTTTTT. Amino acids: CASSLATVNTGELFF.

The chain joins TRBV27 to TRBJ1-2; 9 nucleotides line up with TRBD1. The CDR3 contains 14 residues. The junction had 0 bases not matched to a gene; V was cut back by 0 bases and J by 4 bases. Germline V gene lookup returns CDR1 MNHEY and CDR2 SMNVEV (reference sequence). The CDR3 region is CASSLSGQGYGYTF. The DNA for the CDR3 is TGTGCCAGCAGTTTATCGGGACAGGGCTATGGCTACACCTTC.

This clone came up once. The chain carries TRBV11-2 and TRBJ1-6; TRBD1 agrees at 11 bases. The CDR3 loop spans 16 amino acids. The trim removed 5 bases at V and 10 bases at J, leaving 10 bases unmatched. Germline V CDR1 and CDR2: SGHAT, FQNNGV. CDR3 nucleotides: TGTGCCAGCAGCCCATCAGGGACAGGGGGTTGGTCACCCCTCCACTTT. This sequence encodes CASSPSGTGGWSPLHF.

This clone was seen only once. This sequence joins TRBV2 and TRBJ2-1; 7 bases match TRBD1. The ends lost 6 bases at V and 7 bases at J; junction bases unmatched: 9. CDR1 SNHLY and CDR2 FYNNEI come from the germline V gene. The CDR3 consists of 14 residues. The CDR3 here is CASSFLTGRNEQFF. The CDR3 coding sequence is TGTGCCAGCAGCTTTCTGACAGGGAGAAATGAGCAGTTCTTC.

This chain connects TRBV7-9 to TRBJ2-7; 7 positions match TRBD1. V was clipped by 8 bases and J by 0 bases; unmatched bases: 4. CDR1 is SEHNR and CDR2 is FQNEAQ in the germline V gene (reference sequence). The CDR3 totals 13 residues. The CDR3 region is CASEGTASYEQYF. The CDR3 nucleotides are TGTGCCAGCGAAGGGACAGCCTCCTACGAGCAGTACTTC. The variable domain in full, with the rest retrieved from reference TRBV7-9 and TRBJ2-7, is DTGVSQNPRHKITKRGQNVTFRCDPISEHNRLYWYRQTLGQGPEFLTYFQNEAQLEKSRLLSDRFSAERPKGSFSTLEIQRTEQGDSAMYLCASEGTASYEQYFGPGTRLTVT.

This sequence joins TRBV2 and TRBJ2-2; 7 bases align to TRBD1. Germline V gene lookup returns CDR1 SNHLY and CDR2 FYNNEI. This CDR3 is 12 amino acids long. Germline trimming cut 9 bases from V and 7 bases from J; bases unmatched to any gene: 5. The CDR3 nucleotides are TGTGCCAGTAGGGGGCGCGGCGGGGAGCTGTTTTTT. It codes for CASRGRGGELFF.

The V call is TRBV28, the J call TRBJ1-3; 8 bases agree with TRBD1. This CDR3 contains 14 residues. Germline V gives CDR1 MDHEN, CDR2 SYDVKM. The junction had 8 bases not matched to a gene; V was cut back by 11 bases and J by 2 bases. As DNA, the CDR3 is TGTGCCGGCCAGGGGGCCTCACCTGGAAACACCATATATTTT. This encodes CAGQGASPGNTIYF. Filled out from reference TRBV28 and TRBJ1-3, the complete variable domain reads DVKVTQSSRYLVKRTGEKVFLECVQDMDHENMFWYRQDPGLGLRLIYFSYDVKMKEKGDIPEGYSVSREKKERFSLILESASTNQTSMYLCAGQGASPGNTIYFGEGSWLTVV.

CDR3 nucleotide sequence: TGTGCCAGCAGCGTACACCAAAACTATGGCTACACCTTC. Its translation is CASSVHQNYGYTF. The chain combines TRBV7-3 with TRBJ1-2; D gene uncertain. Germline CDR1 reads SGHTA; CDR2 reads FQGTGA. The CDR3 runs to 13 residues. Trimming left V 5 bases short and J 2 bases short, with 9 bases between.

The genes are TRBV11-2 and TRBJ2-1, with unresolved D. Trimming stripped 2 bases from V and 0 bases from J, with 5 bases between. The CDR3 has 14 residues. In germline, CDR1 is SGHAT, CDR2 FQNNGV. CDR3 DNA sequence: TGTGCCAGCAGCTTAACCGACTCCTACAATGAGCAGTTCTTC. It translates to CASSLTDSYNEQFF.